This is a list of T cell receptor beta chains from one sample in a study of T cells in Graves' hyperthyroidism and ophthalmopathy. TCRdb re-derived calls from the multiplex PCR reads in MiXCR, one entry per CDR3 protein. The repertoire includes around 300,000 distinct CDR3 sequences, roughly 15% of them detected once, and almost 8% sits in the top ten. Sequenced input: blood. The receptor source for this set is a woman aged 25-40 years with Graves' hyperthyroidism that later progressed to Graves' ophthalmopathy. Each CDR3 is given with its conserved first and last residue. A D gene is named only where the DNA matches it firmly. The listing skips clone size in some rows; elsewhere it reads once, few, many or a size class.

J	D	size	V	CDR3	DNA
TRBJ2-7	TRBD2	many	TRBV7-2	CASSSGGGVREQYF	TGTGCCAGCAGCTCGGGAGGGGGGGTACGCGAGCAGTACTTC
TRBJ1-5	-	many	TRBV11-2	CASSLVGQRPQHF	TGTGCCAGCAGCTTAGTCGGTCAACGGCCCCAGCATTTT
TRBJ1-6	-	few	TRBV6-1	CASSEGFGGLNSPLHF	TGTGCCAGCAGTGAAGGGTTCGGCGGTCTTAATTCACCCCTCCACTTT
TRBJ2-4	-	-	TRBV12-3/TRBV12-4	CASTSRAKNIQYF	TGTGCCAGCACCTCGCGGGCCAAAAACATTCAGTACTTC
TRBJ2-3	TRBD1	many	TRBV10-3	CAIMGGQGQADTQYF	TGTGCCATCATGGGAGGACAGGGGCAGGCAGATACGCAGTATTTT
TRBJ1-2	-	many	TRBV9	CASSGTQGYGYTF	TGTGCCAGCAGCGGGACGCAGGGGTATGGCTACACCTTC
TRBJ2-4	-	few	TRBV27	CASSPGVQNIQYF	TGTGCCAGCAGCCCTGGAGTTCAAAACATTCAGTACTTC
TRBJ1-1	-	many	TRBV20-1	CSAYSGDFNTEAFF	TGCAGTGCTTATTCCGGGGACTTTAACACTGAAGCTTTCTTT
TRBJ2-7	-	many	TRBV28	CASSSSPSGRDEQYF	TGTGCCAGCAGCTCTAGTCCTTCCGGTCGTGACGAGCAGTACTTC
TRBJ2-7	TRBD2	many	TRBV9	CASSRSGGAFYEQYF	TGTGCCAGCAGCCGCTCGGGGGGGGCCTTCTACGAGCAGTACTTC
TRBJ2-7	-	many	TRBV27	CASSLAGLLWEQYF	TGTGCCAGCAGCCTCGCCGGGTTACTTTGGGAGCAGTACTTC
TRBJ2-7	-	many	TRBV20-1	CSAPGLRSYEQYF	TGCAGTGCTCCGGGGCTTCGCTCCTACGAGCAGTACTTC
TRBJ2-7	TRBD2	-	TRBV9	CASSLGTSDYEQYF	TGTGCCAGCAGCCTAGGGACTAGCGACTACGAGCAGTACTTC
TRBJ2-5	-	many	TRBV6-1	CASSDSPGAQETQYF	TGTGCCAGCAGTGACTCACCGGGGGCCCAAGAGACCCAGTACTTC
TRBJ1-5	-	many	TRBV7-2	CASSLVDSNQPQHF	TGTGCCAGCAGCTTAGTCGATAGCAATCAGCCCCAGCATTTT
TRBJ2-1	-	many	TRBV7-2	CASSLPEPSYNEQFF	TGTGCCAGCAGCTTACCCGAGCCCTCCTACAATGAGCAGTTCTTC
TRBJ2-7	-	many	TRBV28	CASEPWDAGGLEQYF	TGTGCCAGTGAACCCTGGGACGCCGGGGGATTAGAGCAGTACTTC
TRBJ2-2	-	-	TRBV19	CASSMVRGPNTGELFF	TGTGCCAGTAGTATGGTCCGGGGGCCGAACACCGGGGAGCTGTTTTTT
TRBJ2-5	TRBD2	many	TRBV6-1	CASSRLAGLETQYF	TGTGCCAGCAGTAGACTAGCGGGCCTAGAGACCCAGTACTTC
TRBJ2-3	-	many	TRBV9	CASSVGIWGSTDTQYF	TGTGCCAGCAGCGTAGGAATATGGGGTAGCACAGATACGCAGTATTTT
TRBJ2-1	-	many	TRBV18	CASSDNLGLNEQFF	TGTGCCAGCTCTGACAACCTGGGGCTCAATGAGCAGTTCTTC
TRBJ2-1	TRBD2	many	TRBV28	CASRDYSHNEQFF	TGTGCCAGCCGGGACTACTCACACAATGAGCAGTTCTTC
TRBJ1-1	-	many	TRBV20-1	CSAGQGYNTEAFF	TGCAGTGCTGGGCAGGGGTACAACACTGAAGCTTTCTTT
TRBJ1-5	-	-	TRBV10-1	CASSESGNQPQHF	TGCGCCAGCAGTGAGTCTGGTAATCAGCCCCAGCATTTT
TRBJ2-1	TRBD1	many	TRBV6-1	CASSRQGAASSYNEQFF	TGTGCCAGCAGTAGACAGGGGGCGGCTAGCTCCTACAATGAGCAGTTCTTC
TRBJ2-1	TRBD2	many	TRBV18	CASSERLAISYNEQFF	TGTGCCAGCTCAGAAAGACTAGCGATATCCTACAATGAGCAGTTCTTC
TRBJ2-1	TRBD2	once	TRBV5-1	CASSLGLRDYDNKQFF	TGCGCCAGCAGCTTGGGCCTCCGGGACTATGACAATAAGCAGTTCTTC
TRBJ1-4	-	few	TRBV5-1	CASSFSTGLNEKLFF	TGCGCCAGCAGCTTCTCGACAGGTTTAAATGAAAAACTGTTTTTT
TRBJ2-3	TRBD2	many	TRBV6-5	CASSYSAGVTDTQYF	TGTGCCAGCAGTTACTCGGCGGGAGTAACAGATACGCAGTATTTT
TRBJ2-6	-	many	TRBV3-1	CASSQEGSGANVLTF	TGTGCCAGCAGCCAGGAGGGCAGTGGGGCCAACGTCCTGACTTTC
TRBJ2-5	-	many	TRBV20-1	CSARSNLGTMRETQYF	TGCAGTGCTAGAAGCAACCTTGGGACCATGAGAGAGACCCAGTACTTC
TRBJ2-1	-	-	TRBV24-1	CATSDQSVDDEQFF	TGTGCCACCAGTGACCAAAGCGTCGACGATGAGCAGTTCTTC
TRBJ2-5	TRBD1	many	TRBV11-3	CASSSGQGQETQYF	TGTGCCAGCAGCTCGGGACAGGGCCAAGAGACCCAGTACTTC
TRBJ2-5	-	many	TRBV20-1	CSAPIGAVQETQYF	TGCAGTGCTCCGATCGGGGCGGTCCAAGAGACCCAGTACTTC
TRBJ2-2	-	many	TRBV12-3/TRBV12-4	CASSLSSLDTGELFF	TGTGCCAGCAGTTTAAGCAGCCTTGACACCGGGGAGCTGTTTTTT
TRBJ1-1	-	many	TRBV7-9	CASSGLNTEAFF	TGTGCCAGCAGCGGATTGAACACTGAAGCTTTCTTT
TRBJ1-1	-	many	TRBV5-1	CASSSRTGGGTEAFF	TGCGCCAGCAGCTCCCGCACGGGGGGGGGAACTGAAGCTTTCTTT
TRBJ2-7	TRBD1	-	TRBV20-1	CSAEDREAYEQYF	TGCAGTGCGGAGGACAGGGAGGCCTACGAGCAGTACTTC
TRBJ1-2	-	many	TRBV7-2	CASSPSQRGYTF	TGTGCCAGCAGCCCCTCCCAGCGCGGCTACACCTTC
TRBJ1-1	-	-	TRBV14	CASSQAPGTEAFF	TGTGCCAGCAGCCAAGCCCCAGGGACTGAAGCTTTCTTT
TRBJ2-7	-	many	TRBV28	CASSLRGGLTYEQYF	TGTGCCAGCAGCTTGCGGGGCGGACTAACCTACGAGCAGTACTTC
TRBJ1-2	-	many	TRBV2	CASTAEAHYGYTF	TGTGCCAGCACGGCGGAAGCCCACTATGGCTACACCTTC
TRBJ2-6	-	many	TRBV12-3/TRBV12-4	CASSKTEFSGANVLTF	TGTGCCAGCAGTAAGACAGAGTTCTCTGGGGCCAACGTCCTGACTTTC
TRBJ2-2	TRBD2	few	TRBV7-9	CASSSRLAGVVTGELFF	TGTGCCAGCAGCTCCAGACTAGCGGGAGTAGTGACCGGGGAGCTGTTTTTT
TRBJ2-2	-	few	TRBV28	CASSLAEGPGELFF	TGTGCCAGCAGTTTGGCAGAAGGTCCCGGGGAGCTGTTTTTT
TRBJ2-7	-	many	TRBV24-1	CATSDTGISYEQYF	TGTGCCACCAGTGATACCGGGATCTCCTACGAGCAGTACTTC
TRBJ2-1	-	many	TRBV12-5	CASGLVVGTLPNEQFF	TGTGCTAGTGGTTTGGTAGTTGGGACTTTACCCAATGAGCAGTTCTTC
TRBJ2-5	TRBD2	-	TRBV10-2	CASSESDLAGIQETQYF	TGCGCCAGCAGTGAGTCTGATCTAGCGGGTATCCAAGAGACCCAGTACTTC
TRBJ2-1	TRBD2	-	TRBV9	CASGEGHHNEQFF	TGTGCCAGCGGGGAGGGGCACCACAATGAGCAGTTCTTC
TRBJ2-7	TRBD1	many	TRBV24-1	CATSDPTGDRAWEQYF	TGTGCCACCAGTGACCCTACAGGGGACAGGGCCTGGGAGCAGTACTTC
TRBJ1-2	-	many	TRBV6-1	CASSPEKRGPSYGYTF	TGTGCCAGCAGCCCTGAAAAGAGGGGACCCTCCTATGGCTACACCTTC
TRBJ2-2	TRBD2	few	TRBV27	CASSLSASGVNTGELFF	TGTGCCAGCAGTTTATCCGCTAGCGGGGTAAACACCGGGGAGCTGTTTTTT
TRBJ2-3	TRBD2	-	TRBV5-4	CASSSTGTSGSDTQYF	TGTGCCAGCAGCTCAACCGGGACTAGCGGGTCAGATACGCAGTATTTT